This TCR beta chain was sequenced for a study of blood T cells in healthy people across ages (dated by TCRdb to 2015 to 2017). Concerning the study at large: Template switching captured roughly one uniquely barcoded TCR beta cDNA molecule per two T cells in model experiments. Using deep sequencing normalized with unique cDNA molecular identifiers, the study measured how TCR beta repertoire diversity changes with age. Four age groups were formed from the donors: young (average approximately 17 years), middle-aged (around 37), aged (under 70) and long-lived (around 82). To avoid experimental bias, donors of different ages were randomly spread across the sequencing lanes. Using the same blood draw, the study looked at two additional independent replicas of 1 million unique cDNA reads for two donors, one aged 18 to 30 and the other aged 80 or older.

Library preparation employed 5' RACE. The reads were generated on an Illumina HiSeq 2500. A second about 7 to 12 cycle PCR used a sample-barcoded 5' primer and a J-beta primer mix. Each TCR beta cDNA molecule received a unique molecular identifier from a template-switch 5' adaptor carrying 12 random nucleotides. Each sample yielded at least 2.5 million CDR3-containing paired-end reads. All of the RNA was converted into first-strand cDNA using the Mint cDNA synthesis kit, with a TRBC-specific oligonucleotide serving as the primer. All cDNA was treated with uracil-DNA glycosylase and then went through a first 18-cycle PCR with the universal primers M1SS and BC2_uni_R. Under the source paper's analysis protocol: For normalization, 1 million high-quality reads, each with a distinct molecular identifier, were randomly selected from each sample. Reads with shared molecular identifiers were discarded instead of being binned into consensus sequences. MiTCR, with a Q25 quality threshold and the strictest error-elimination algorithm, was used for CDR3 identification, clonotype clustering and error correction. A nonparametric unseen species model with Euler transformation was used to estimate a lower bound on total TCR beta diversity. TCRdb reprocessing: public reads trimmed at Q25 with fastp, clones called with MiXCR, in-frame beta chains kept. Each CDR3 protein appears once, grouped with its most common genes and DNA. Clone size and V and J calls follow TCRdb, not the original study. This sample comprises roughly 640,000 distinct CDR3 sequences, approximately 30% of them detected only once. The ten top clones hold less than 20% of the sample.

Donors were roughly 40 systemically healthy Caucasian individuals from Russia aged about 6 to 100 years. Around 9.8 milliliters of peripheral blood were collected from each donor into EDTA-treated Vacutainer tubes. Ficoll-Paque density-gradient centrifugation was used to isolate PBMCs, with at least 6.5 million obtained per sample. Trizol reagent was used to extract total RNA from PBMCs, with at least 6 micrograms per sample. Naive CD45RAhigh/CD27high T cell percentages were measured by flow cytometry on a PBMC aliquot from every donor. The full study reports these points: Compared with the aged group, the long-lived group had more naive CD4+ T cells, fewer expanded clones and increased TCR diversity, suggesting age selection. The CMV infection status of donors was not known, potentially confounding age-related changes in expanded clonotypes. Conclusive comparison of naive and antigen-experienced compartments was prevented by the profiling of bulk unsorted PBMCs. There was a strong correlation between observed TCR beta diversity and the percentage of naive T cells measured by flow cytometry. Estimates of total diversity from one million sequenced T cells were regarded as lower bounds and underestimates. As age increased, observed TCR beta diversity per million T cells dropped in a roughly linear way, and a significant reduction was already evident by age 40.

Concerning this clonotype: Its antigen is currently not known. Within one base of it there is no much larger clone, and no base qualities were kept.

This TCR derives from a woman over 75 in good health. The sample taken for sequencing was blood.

The DNA reads as follows: TGCGCCAGCAGCTCCGGACAAGGGGGAAGCACAGATACGCAGTATTTT. The translation is CASSSGQGGSTDTQYF. The V and J genes are TRBV5-1 and TRBJ2-3; possibly the D gene is TRBD1, per 6 matching bases. Trimming removed 3 bases from V and 0 bases from J, leaving 14 bases between the germline ends. From a lookup of the germline V gene, CDR1 and CDR2 are SGHRS and YFSETQ. There are 16 amino acids in the CDR3, from cysteine to phenylalanine inclusive. Only the CDR3 DNA stays, 48 bases, in frame from base 1.